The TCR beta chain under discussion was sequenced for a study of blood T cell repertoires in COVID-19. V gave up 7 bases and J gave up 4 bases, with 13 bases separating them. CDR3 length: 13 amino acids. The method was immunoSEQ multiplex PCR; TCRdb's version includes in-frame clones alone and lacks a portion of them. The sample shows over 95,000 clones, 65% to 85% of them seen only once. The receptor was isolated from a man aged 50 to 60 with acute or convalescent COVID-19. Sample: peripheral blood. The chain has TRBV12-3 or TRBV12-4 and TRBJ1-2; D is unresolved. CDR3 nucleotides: TGTGCCAGCACCTATGGACGGGGCTATGGCTACACCTTC. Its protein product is CASTYGRGYGYTF.